This entry lists 3 T cell receptor beta chains sequenced from one sample in a study of CD8 T cells in Susac syndrome. The RNA, about 0.45 to 1 ug, was put through reverse transcription using random hexamers. Via MiXCR, TCRdb re-called the immunoSEQ multiplex PCR reads, giving one row per CDR3 protein. This sample has about 81,000 distinct CDR3 sequences; about 94% occur once, and the top ten carry approximately 0.92%. Sequenced input: CD8+ T cells from PBMCs. These receptors came from a human donor with Susac syndrome.

This chain links TRBV13 with TRBJ2-7; D may be TRBD1 (6 bases). Germline V CDR1 and CDR2: PRHDT, FYEKMQ (reference sequence). Trimming took off 5 bases at V and 7 bases at J, with 12 bases between the two ends. The CDR3 has 12 residues. The CDR3 nucleotides read TGTGCCAGCAGCGCCTCCCAGGGGGAGCAGTACTTC. Its translation: CASSASQGEQYF.

This chain connects TRBV18 to TRBJ2-7, with D possibly matching TRBD1 (5 bases). The CDR3 is 14 residues long. Trimming pared 4 bases from V and 0 bases from J, leaving 10 bases between. Per germline, CDR1 KGHSH and CDR2 LQKENI. CDR3 in amino acids: CASSQDQGSYEQYF. The CDR3, as DNA: TGTGCCAGCTCACAGGACCAGGGCTCCTACGAGCAGTACTTC.

The chain links TRBV19 to TRBJ1-5; possible D gene TRBD1, 6 bases. Between the trimmed V and J ends, which lost 5 bases and 3 bases, there was a span of 11 bases. The CDR3 runs to 14 residues. Germline V lookup: CDR1 LNHDA, CDR2 SQIVND (reference sequence). The CDR3 spells CASSVRDTNQPQHF. CDR3 nucleotides: TGTGCCAGTAGTGTCCGGGACACCAATCAGCCCCAGCATTTT.